The source of this T cell receptor beta chain is a study of vaccination and CD4 T cells after COVID-19. Study-level information: Cells were stimulated with overlapping spike peptide pools from SARS-CoV-2, HCoV-NL63, HCoV-OC43 and HCoV-229E. Each control culture was treated with a CEFX pool, an HIV-1 Nef pool, or no peptide. Study-level results: Post-vaccination, and not before, a median roughly 90% of reactive clones appeared in convalescent patients.

This clonotype showed up just a few times. Its antigen is currently unknown. CDR3 length: 13 amino acids. Germline V gives CDR1 GTSNPN, CDR2 SVGIG (reference sequence). V was cut by 1 base and J by 13 bases, with 14 bases left in between. Treatment described: approximately 10-day PBMC culture with coronavirus spike peptide pools or control peptides (ViraFEST assay). These CD4+ T cells came from an unexposed donor, sampled before the COVID-19 pandemic (2011-2018). The authors cultured around 2.1 million PBMCs per well with 8.5 to 10 IU/ml IL-2 and about 10 ug/ml peptide pools. Scientists ran DNA taken from cultured CD4+ T cells through the Oncomine TCR Beta short-read assay for sequencing. After culture, CD4+ T cells served as the source for genomic DNA extraction. From the PCR reads, TCRdb called clonotypes with MiXCR, one entry per CDR3 protein. Among approximately 9,500 distinct CDR3 sequences listed, around 30% were seen once.

The chain couples TRBV30 to TRBJ1-6; D not resolved. Sequenced input: CD4+ T cells from blood, cultured in vitro. This receptor was identified in a human donor in good health. The CDR3: CAWSAGPQWPLHF. CDR3 DNA sequence: TGTGCCTGGAGTGCGGGCCCGCAGTGGCCCCTCCACTTT.